This T cell receptor (beta chain) was recovered during a study of T cell responses to AZD1222 COVID-19 vaccine (dated by TCRdb to the early 2020s). Describing the broader study: A total of 233 trial participants underwent TCR sequencing, of whom 200 to 220 had received two doses of AZD1222 and 26 had received two doses of the MenACWY control vaccine. Trial participants were enrolled into age subgroups of 18-55, 56-69 and 70-plus years, which contained around 150, 28 and 57 TCR-sequenced participants, respectively. Overall study outcomes, separate from this receptor: Spike-specific TCR breadth and depth rose significantly after two AZD1222 doses compared with day 0 and with MenACWY recipients. No day 14 peak-response samples were available, so repertoires were characterized only after the peak T cell response. Epitopes outside the regions mutated in the B.1.351 and B.1.1.7 variants were reportedly recognized by nearly half of the unique spike-specific TCRs. The vaccine-associated CD4 TCRs covered the entire spike protein, and the dominant responses fell in regions 160-218 and 743-854. Most participants were white British and females outnumbered males, and the authors suggested that clonal diversity may have been underestimated. In the small 56-69-year group, the increase in depth fell short of significance, most likely because of low power. Only five to seven AZD1222 recipients were SARS-CoV-2 seropositive at baseline, limiting conclusions about previously exposed vaccinees.

As concerns this clone: Its antigen specificity is not known. Qualities for individual bases were not recorded, and no much larger clone is one base off.

CDR1 and CDR2 are read off the germline V gene as SGHAT and FQNNGV. Germline trimming amounts to 6 bases on V and 6 bases on J, with 5 as the count of junction bases outside the gene matches. Its CDR3 holds 15 amino acids, cysteine through phenylalanine. The only DNA kept is the CDR3, 45 bases in frame from the first base. The CDR3 regions of human TCRbeta chains were analyzed by immunosequencing. As for the original processing: Repertoire TCRs were matched against a reference library of SARS-CoV-2-specific TCRs generated with the MIRA antigen-specificity platform. Breadth was defined as the fraction of unique TCRs that were SARS-CoV-2-associated, and depth was defined as the fraction of total T cells that were SARS-CoV-2-associated. Using the MIRA data, each spike-specific TCR was mapped to the spike region that the TCR reacts to and placed in a CD4 or CD8 class. Log10-transformed breadth and depth values were compared by one-way ANOVA with Sidak's multiple comparisons tests. Imported from immuneACCESS, the table was reduced by TCRdb to in-frame sequences with V and J called. These copies leave out some clones; in studies compared against another copy, an unresolved V gene accounts for under half, and the cause of the remainder is not known. D and trimming come from the DNA, and the V and J calls and clone size come from that table. This sample is represented by some 150,000 clones; 90% to 95% of them were singletons. The biggest ten clones account for around 4.4% of the sample.

In light of the paper, this sample's time point label describes: baseline before first vaccination. Interpreted using the paper, the treatment or condition label stands for: meningococcal conjugate vaccine given as trial control. Vaccinee samples were obtained from the UK trials COV001 and COV002, which included a single-blind randomized controlled phase 2/3 trial of AZD1222 (ChAdOx1 nCoV-19) in healthy adults. Trial participant PBMC samples were collected at day 0 and day 28 after the second dose for TCRbeta chain sequencing. The origin of this receptor is an adult in good health. The V gene is TRBV11-2 and the J gene is TRBJ2-2, and 12 bases in between align with TRBD2. The sequencing here drew on peripheral blood, taken on day 0 of MenACWY control vaccination. The nucleotide sequence reads TGTGCCAGCAGGAAGACTAGCGGGAGAGCCGGGGAGCTGTTTTTT. This sequence encodes CASRKTSGRAGELFF.